The 8 T cell receptor beta chains presented below share a single source sample, sequenced in a study of cytomegalovirus exposure and HLA in healthy donors. The PCR made use of 60 Vbeta and 13 Jbeta primers. The method was immunoSEQ multiplex PCR; TCRdb's version includes in-frame clones alone and lacks a portion of them. This sample contains 200,000 to 250,000 clones. The specimen was PBMCs. These receptors were obtained from a woman aged 25 to 39 in good health and CMV-seropositive.

The gene calls are TRBV2 and TRBJ1-2, with D maybe TRBD1 (5 bases). This CDR3 has 15 residues. Looked up from germline, CDR1 is SNHLY and CDR2 is FYNNEI. V was trimmed by 6 bases and J by 3 bases, leaving 17 bases between them. The CDR3 loop reads CASRVAWGKDYGYTF. The CDR3 DNA reads as TGTGCCAGCAGAGTCGCGTGGGGCAAGGACTATGGCTACACCTTC.

The chain joins TRBV4-1 to TRBJ2-5; TRBD1 agrees at 8 bases. J gave up 4 bases and V 0 bases, and 4 bases lay outside the gene matches. The CDR3 is made up of 15 amino acids. In germline, CDR1 is MGHRA, CDR2 YSYEKL. Written as DNA, the CDR3 is TGCGCCAGCAGCCAAGATGAAACAGGGGGAGAGACCCAGTACTTC. Amino acids: CASSQDETGGETQYF.

The chain has TRBV27 and TRBJ1-1; no clear D. Germline V lookup: CDR1 MNHEY, CDR2 SMNVEV (reference sequence). Trimming stripped 6 bases from V and 2 bases from J, with 10 bases between. The CDR3 is 13 residues long. This CDR3 is CASRAAANTEAFF. DNA for the CDR3: TGTGCCAGCAGAGCGGCGGCCAACACTGAAGCTTTCTTT.

The chain employs TRBV5-4 and TRBJ1-5; D might be TRBD1 (5 bases). V shed 0 bases and J shed 0 bases, with 7 bases lying between them. This CDR3 has 15 amino acids. Germline CDR1 SGHNT, CDR2 YYREEE (reference sequence). The chain's CDR3 is CASSLAGNSNQPQHF. In nucleotides, the CDR3 is TGTGCCAGCAGCTTGGCAGGGAATAGCAATCAGCCCCAGCATTTT.

V and J are TRBV5-1 and TRBJ1-6; TRBD1 is a possible D gene (5 bases). Trimming cost V 5 bases and J 11 bases, with 23 bases left between them. This CDR3 is built from 16 residues. Germline CDR1 reads SGHRS; CDR2 reads YFSETQ. Here the CDR3 DNA reads TGCGCCAGCAGTCTCGGAGGGGCGAGAGGGGTGCCACCCCTCCACTTT. Amino acids: CASSLGGARGVPPLHF.

V usage is TRBV19 and J usage is TRBJ1-3; 7 bases are a match to TRBD1. This CDR3 is built from 16 residues. V trimming: 1 base; J trimming: 0 bases; junction bases outside the gene matches: 3. CDR1 is LNHDA, CDR2 SQIVND, per germline (reference sequence). CDR3 in DNA: TGTGCCAGTAGTATAGTGACAGGGACCTCTGGAAACACCATATATTTT. Translated: CASSIVTGTSGNTIYF.

The chain has TRBV9 and TRBJ2-1; D is possibly TRBD2 (5 bases). The CDR3 loop spans 14 amino acids. Trimming took 1 base from V and 7 from J, leaving 12 bases between them. In germline, CDR1 is SGDLS, CDR2 YYNGEE. The CDR3 spells CASSVYSEENEQFF. The CDR3 DNA follows: TGTGCCAGCAGCGTATATAGCGAGGAGAATGAGCAGTTCTTC.

The chain joins TRBV5-8 to TRBJ1-5; TRBD1 matches 8 bases. Germline V CDR1 and CDR2: SGHTS, YDEGEE. The CDR3 is made up of 19 amino acids. Trimming at V came to 5 bases and at J to 1 base, leaving 17 bases not matched to a gene. The CDR3 coding sequence is TGTGCCAGCAGTTATATGGACAGGGTTTGGAGCATAAGCAATCAGCCCCAGCATTTT. Residues: CASSYMDRVWSISNQPQHF.